This T cell receptor beta chain was documented in a study of blood T cells in healthy people across ages. V was pared by 4 bases and J by 4 bases, with 14 bases between. The CDR3 has 14 amino acids. The germline V gene encodes CDR1 SGHRS and CDR2 YFSETQ. Alongside a J-beta primer mix, a sample-barcoded 5' primer served in a second PCR lasting roughly 7 to 11 cycles. Each CDR3 protein gets one entry after TCRdb re-called the 5' RACE reads with MiXCR. Among about 970,000 distinct CDR3 sequences listed, roughly 51% were seen once. This clonotype was seen a few times. This TCR was recovered from a woman aged 55 to 70 in good health. The sample was blood. This chain uses TRBV5-1 with TRBJ2-5, with TRBD2 as a possible D gene (6 bases). The chain's CDR3 is CASSDLTAGETQYF. The CDR3 DNA is TGCGCCAGCAGCGACCTGACAGCGGGAGAGACCCAGTACTTC.